The source of this T cell receptor (beta chain) is a study of human T cells and chemical hapten exposure (dated by TCRdb to the early 2020s). Regarding the research as a whole: For sensitization, 2% DPC in acetone was applied to a 2 cm by 2 cm area of upper inner arm skin. Blood was sampled from patients pre-sensitization (week 0) and at 2, 6 and about 24 weeks after DPC sensitization. Libraries were pooled for sequencing, and variation in per-sample TCR yields was attributed mainly to small differences in library volumes within the pool. Patch testing was performed on the upper back with Finn chambers containing 0.01% DPC, and the patch tests were scored after 6 days according to International Contact Dermatitis Research Group standards. For TCR sequencing, blood came from 25 to 35 alopecia patients at anywhere from one to four time points (pre-sensitization, 2, 6 and 24 weeks). In alopecia patients, the study followed how the peripheral blood TCR repertoire changed in vivo over primary and secondary sensitization to diphenylcyclopropenone (DPC), a hapten. Patients additionally received weekly therapeutic DPC doses to the scalp throughout the roughly 23-week study period. Most of the patients in the cohort were female, and the cohort covered alopecia areata with under or over 50% scalp involvement, alopecia totalis and alopecia universalis. Paper-wide results and their limitations: Repeated subsampling changed both the strength of the expansion versus patch-test correlation and the threshold at which that correlation became significant. The number of TCRs above 1 in 1000 frequency did not change with DPC sensitization; there was no evidence of global repertoire structure alterations. All patients had alopecia, a presumed autoimmune disease, so their immune response might differ from that of healthy individuals. The number of PT1 expanded TCRs positively correlated with patch test score, significant at thresholds 8, 16 and 32 but not 4. Significantly more large CDR3 similarity clusters were formed by expanded TCRs than by pre-sensitization or healthy control sets, consistent with antigen-driven responses.

Sample time point, as interpreted from the label and publication: patch test 3, about 24 weeks after DPC sensitization. This specimen's treatment or condition label, per the study, means: therapeutic diphenylcyclopropenone sensitization with weekly scalp DPC. Blood at each patch-test visit was drawn before the patch test was applied. Eligible patients were aged 18 to 70, diagnosed with alopecia, deemed suitable for DPC therapy, and excluded if pregnant. Total RNA was extracted from unfractionated whole blood that had been collected in Tempus Blood RNA tubes. The library was generated by RACE. The sequencer listed for this sample is NextSeq 500. Library preparation attached unique molecular identifiers to individual cDNA molecules for quantitative, reproducible TCR counting. For every blood RNA sample, sequencing covered both the TCR alpha and TCR beta chains. The original methods were these. A median of about 100,000 TCRs per sample was observed, with a range of about 20,000 to 750,000. V, J and CDR3 annotation of the TCR reads was carried out using the Decombinator software suite. For PS versus PT1 abundance plots, all samples were subsampled to the same number of TCRs (28,000). TCRs were defined as expanded if absent before sensitization and observed at least eight times at the 2-week time point. TCRdb reanalyzed the raw reads on its own, using fastp at Q25 for trimming and MiXCR for clone calling, and kept in-frame beta chains. Every entry covers one CDR3 protein and lists the most common genes and DNA from its rows. V and J calls and clone size were set by TCRdb, not the authors. The sample yields some 84,000 distinct CDR3 sequences; 10% to 12% were counted once. About 4% of the sample goes to the ten largest clones.

From cysteine to phenylalanine, the CDR3 is 13 amino acids long. Of all the DNA, just the CDR3 is kept, 39 bases in frame from base 1. From a lookup of the germline V gene, CDR1 and CDR2 are MNHEY and SVGEGT. V is clipped by 7 bases and J by 1 base, and the sequence between their germline boundaries is 11 bases long. This clonotype was counted many times. Its antigen is currently not known. Base qualities were left out, and no much larger clone turns up one base away. The V and J segments used are TRBV6-2 or TRBV6-3 and TRBJ2-7; 5 matching bases give a weak D call of TRBD2. The clonotype comes from a woman aged 45 to 65 with alopecia areata. Some clones in this sample may be carry-over from other donors' samples. The input for sequencing was whole blood, taken in connection with sensitization to the hapten diphenylcyclopropenone (DPC). The sequenced DNA is TGTGCCAGCAAACTACCGGGGTCCTACGAGCAGTACTTC. It is translated as CASKLPGSYEQYF.